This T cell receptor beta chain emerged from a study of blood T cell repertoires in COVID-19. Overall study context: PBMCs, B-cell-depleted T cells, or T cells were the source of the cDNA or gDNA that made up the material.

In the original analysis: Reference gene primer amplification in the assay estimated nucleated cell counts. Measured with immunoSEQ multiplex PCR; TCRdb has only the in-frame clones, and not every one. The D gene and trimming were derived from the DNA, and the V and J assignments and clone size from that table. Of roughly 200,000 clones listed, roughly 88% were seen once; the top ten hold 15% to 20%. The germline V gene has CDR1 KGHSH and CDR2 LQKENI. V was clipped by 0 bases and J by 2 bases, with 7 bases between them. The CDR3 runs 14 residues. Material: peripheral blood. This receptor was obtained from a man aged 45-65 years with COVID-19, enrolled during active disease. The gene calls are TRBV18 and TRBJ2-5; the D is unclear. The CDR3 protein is CASSPPNSQETQYF. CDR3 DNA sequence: TGTGCCAGCTCACCACCCAACTCTCAAGAGACCCAGTACTTC.